Listed below are T cell receptor beta chains from one sample, sequenced in a study of TIL therapy for anti-PD-1-resistant metastatic lung cancer. Using immunoSEQ multiplex PCR, the repertoire was profiled, and TCRdb retains in-frame clones only, with some absent. The sample lists approximately 12,000 clones; less than 75% were seen once. The sequenced sample was tumor tissue, obtained at baseline. The receptors derive from a person aged 25-79 years with non-small cell lung cancer. The conserved cysteine and the conserved F or W are not part of the CDR3 here.

len	v_gene	j_gene	CDR3aa
14	TRBV5-6	TRBJ2-7	ASSPPWTSGKYEQY
13	TRBV28	TRBJ2-7	ASSPEGGASYEQY
13	TRBV7-3	TRBJ2-6	ASSPQGAGANVLT
12	TRBV20-1	TRBJ1-4	SASFQGKSEKLF
15	TRBV5-5	TRBJ2-7	ASSLAASGSYIYEQY
13	TRBV19	TRBJ1-4	ASNPWGQGQEELF
14	TRBV28	TRBJ2-7	ASSPSTGTGDHEQY
12	TRBV27	TRBJ1-1	ASSLTFSGGEAF
13	TRBV5-1	TRBJ1-5	ASSWIPGSNQPQH
13	TRBV5-5	TRBJ2-1	ASSREGQGHNEQF
11	TRBV5-1	TRBJ2-5	ASSSGGGETQY
12	TRBV10-1	TRBJ2-7	ASSLGTGPYEQY
14	TRBV28	TRBJ2-3	ASSFRSGRATDTQY
14	TRBV5-1	TRBJ2-3	ASRGTSGAITDTQY
13	TRBV14	TRBJ1-2	ASSPNPGAGDRYT
10	TRBV6-5	TRBJ1-4	ASRQGGEKLF
14	TRBV18	TRBJ2-3	ASSPALAGGKDTQY
17	TRBV5-5	TRBJ2-7	ASSLGVDWMFGSSYEQY
14	TRBV18	TRBJ1-4	ASSPNVGTTNEKLF
16	TRBV5-1	TRBJ2-7	ASSAGRGRGRAGYEQY
13	TRBV18	TRBJ2-2	ASFPDRLNTGELF
12	TRBV10-3	TRBJ2-7	AISESTGPYEQY
13	TRBV10-1	TRBJ2-3	ASHSSGSLTDTQY
11	TRBV27	TRBJ1-2	ASKGRTAEGYT
11	TRBV19	TRBJ2-1	ASTRTTYNEQF
12	TRBV11-2	TRBJ1-2	ASSLEAVNYGYT